The 6 T cell receptor beta chains listed next were all sequenced from one sample in a study of T cell changes during pregnancy in multiple sclerosis. TCRdb's table, derived via immunoSEQ multiplex PCR, lists solely in-frame clones and lacks some. The data show under 150,000 clones, with 90% to 96% seen just once and about 0.42% held by the top ten. Sample: peripheral blood, taken after pregnancy. The receptors come from a female donor with multiple sclerosis, enrolled in a pregnancy study.

The chain has TRBV5-5 and TRBJ2-1; 10 bases are shared with TRBD1. After removal of 3 bases from V and 6 bases from J, the junction contained 6 bases not matched to a gene. Germline V gives CDR1 SGHKS, CDR2 YYEKEE (reference sequence). CDR3 length: 15 amino acids. DNA of the CDR3: TGTGCCAGCAGCTCACCGGGACAGGGGTTCAATGAGCAGTTCTTC. Protein product: CASSSPGQGFNEQFF.

This chain joins TRBV7-2 and TRBJ2-3, with a tentative D call TRBD1 (6 bases). The CDR3 has 16 amino acids. Trimming removed 0 bases at V and 4 bases at J, with 14 bases between. Germline CDR1 and CDR2: SGHTA and FQGNSA. CDR3 loop: CASSLAQGTTADTQYF. CDR3 sequence (DNA): TGTGCCAGCAGCTTAGCCCAGGGGACCACGGCAGATACGCAGTATTTT.

V gene TRBV18 combines with J gene TRBJ2-5; D possibly corresponds to TRBD2 (5 bases). Germline CDR1 is KGHSH and CDR2 is LQKENI. With 2 bases removed from V and 5 bases from J, the gap between germline ends came to 9 bases. This CDR3 has 13 amino acids. Here the CDR3 DNA reads TGTGCCAGCTCACCAGTGGGAGACGAGACCCAGTACTTC. Protein product: CASSPVGDETQYF.

The chain combines TRBV19 with TRBJ1-1, with 10 bases matching TRBD1. This CDR3 is built from 17 residues. CDR1 is LNHDA, CDR2 SQIVND, per germline (reference sequence). V was clipped by 2 bases and J by 5 bases; unmatched bases: 11. In nucleotides, the CDR3 is TGTGCCAGTAGTATACCCCGGGGTGGGACAGGGGCGACTGAAGCTTTCTTT. This encodes CASSIPRGGTGATEAFF. Looking up the rest from reference TRBV19 and TRBJ1-1 gives the full variable domain: DGGITQSPKYLFRKEGQNVTLSCEQNLNHDAMYWYRQDPGQGLRLIYYSQIVNDFQKGDIAEGYSVSREKKESFPLTVTSAQKNPTAFYLCASSIPRGGTGATEAFFGQGTRLTVV.

The chain's CDR3 is CSAGTRLQETQYF. For the CDR3, the DNA is TGCAGCGCAGGGACTAGACTCCAAGAGACCCAGTACTTC. The V gene is TRBV29-1, the J gene TRBJ2-5; TRBD2 matches 8 bases. V shed 7 bases, J shed 1 base, and the junction held 5 bases outside the gene matches. Per germline, CDR1 SQVTM and CDR2 ANQGSEA. The CDR3 consists of 13 residues.

The genes are TRBV2 and TRBJ2-7, with 9 bases matching TRBD2. V lost 4 bases and J lost 3; bases outside the gene matches: 7. From germline, CDR1 is SNHLY and CDR2 FYNNEI. The length of the CDR3 is 15 residues. Here the CDR3 reads CASSVLAGPLYEQYF. Written as DNA, the CDR3 is TGTGCCAGCAGTGTTCTAGCGGGGCCCCTCTACGAGCAGTACTTC.